Following are 18 T cell receptor beta chains from one sample sequenced in a study of breast tumors, draining lymph nodes, adjacent tissues. TCRdb independently ran MiXCR on the multiplex PCR reads; one entry per CDR3 protein. The profile shows some 22,000 distinct CDR3 sequences, around 68% of them singletons. The sequencing input was tumor-adjacent breast tissue. Receptors originate from a female donor with breast cancer. Some clones in this sample may be carry-over from other donors' samples.

This clonotype was seen a single time. The chain is built from TRBV5-1 and TRBJ2-1; 11 positions agree with TRBD2. V dropped 0 bases and J dropped 9; count of bases not matched to a gene: 5. This CDR3 is built from 15 residues. The germline V gene encodes CDR1 SGHRS and CDR2 YFSETQ. CDR3 sequence (DNA): TGCGCCAGCAGCTTGGTACTAGCGGGAGAATTTGAGCAGTTCTTC. Amino acids: CASSLVLAGEFEQFF.

This chain connects TRBV10-1 to TRBJ2-3, with TRBD2 identical over 8 bases. Germline V gene lookup returns CDR1 WNHNN and CDR2 SYGVQD (reference sequence). CDR3 length: 15 amino acids. The V gene end was trimmed by 0 bases and the J gene end by 5 bases; junction bases not matched to a gene: 4. The CDR3 reads CASSESGTSVDTQYF. The CDR3, as DNA: TGCGCCAGCAGTGAGTCCGGGACTAGTGTAGATACGCAGTATTTT.

The chain carries TRBV20-1 and TRBJ2-3; tentative D call: TRBD2 (5 bases). This CDR3 spans 13 amino acids. CDR1 is DFQATT, CDR2 SNEGSKA, per germline (reference sequence). Trimming left V 6 bases short and J 3 bases short, with 13 bases between. In DNA, the CDR3 is TGCAGTGCACCGTCCTCGGGGACAGATACGCAGTATTTT. Its translation is CSAPSSGTDTQYF.

This chain uses TRBV20-1 with TRBJ2-1, with TRBD2 identical over 9 bases. CDR3 length equals 15 residues. The J segment lost 6 bases and the V segment lost 3 bases, leaving 9 bases of the junction unmatched. From germline, CDR1 is DFQATT and CDR2 SNEGSKA (reference sequence). The CDR3 DNA reads as TGCAGTGCTAGGCCGGGACTAGCTTACATCAATGAGCAGTTCTTC. Translated, it gives CSARPGLAYINEQFF.

This clonotype has a single count. The J gene is TRBJ2-1, the V gene TRBV7-9; perhaps TRBD1 as D (6 bases). V lost 5 bases and J 0 bases, leaving 11 bases between the germline ends. Germline V CDR1 and CDR2: SEHNR, FQNEAQ (reference sequence). The CDR3 is made up of 15 amino acids. CDR3 loop: CASSRIRGSYNEQFF. The CDR3 nucleotides read TGTGCCAGCAGCCGTATCAGGGGCTCCTACAATGAGCAGTTCTTC.

This clonotype was observed a single time. The chain joins TRBV20-1 to TRBJ2-1; D may correspond to TRBD1 or TRBD2 (5 bases each). The CDR3 is 13 residues long. CDR1 is DFQATT and CDR2 is SNEGSKA in the germline V gene (reference sequence). Trimming cost V 6 bases and J 0 bases, with 9 bases left between them. CDR3: CSAPGSSYNEQFF. For the CDR3, the DNA is TGCAGTGCCCCAGGGAGCTCCTACAATGAGCAGTTCTTC.

V is TRBV20-1 and J is TRBJ1-3, with 8 nucleotides matching TRBD1. Germline lookup yields CDR1 DFQATT and CDR2 SNEGSKA (reference sequence). Trimming removed 0 bases from V and 0 bases from J; junction bases left unmatched: 4. CDR3 length equals 16 residues. The CDR3 bases are TGCAGTGCTAGAGATGGCGACAGGGGCTCTGGAAACACCATATATTTT. This gives the protein CSARDGDRGSGNTIYF.

The chain links TRBV19 to TRBJ2-3; D assignment may be TRBD1 or TRBD2 (5 bases each). V was cut by 11 bases and J by 6 bases, with 18 bases left in between. Per the germline V gene, CDR1 is LNHDA and CDR2 is SQIVND (reference sequence). The CDR3 loop spans 13 amino acids. The DNA of the CDR3 is TGTGCCGGCCGGGACCCTATAAGTGATACGCAGTATTTT. It yields the protein CAGRDPISDTQYF.

This chain connects TRBV11-2 to TRBJ2-5; 7 bases agree with TRBD1. This CDR3 comprises 13 residues. Germline CDR1 reads SGHAT; CDR2 reads FQNNGV. The V and J ends lost 5 bases and 5 bases, in that order; junction bases with no gene match: 5. The DNA of the CDR3 is TGTGCCAGCAGCAGAGACAGGGTGGAGACCCAGTACTTC. Encoded protein: CASSRDRVETQYF.

Only one count was recorded for this clonotype. V is TRBV2 and J is TRBJ2-5; D not resolved. Trimming left V 8 bases short and J 7 bases short, with 2 bases between. Germline CDR1 SNHLY, CDR2 FYNNEI. The length of the CDR3 is 8 residues. CDR3 loop: CASSTQYF. Written as DNA, the CDR3 is TGTGCCAGCTCGACCCAGTACTTC.

This clonotype is judged medium-sized. This chain connects TRBV5-5 to TRBJ1-5, with D unclear. The V gene's germline CDR1 is SGHKS and CDR2 YYEKEE (reference sequence). This CDR3 spans 14 amino acids. The V end was cut by 4 bases, the J end by 3 bases, with 11 bases between. The DNA for the CDR3 is TGTGCCAGCAGCCTCGGGTCACACAATCAGCCCCAGCATTTT. The encoded protein is CASSLGSHNQPQHF.

The chain is built from TRBV18 and TRBJ2-7, with TRBD2 identical over 10 bases. The CDR3 covers 15 residues. The V gene's germline CDR1 is KGHSH and CDR2 LQKENI. Germline trimming cut 6 bases from V and 4 bases from J; bases unmatched to any gene: 9. The CDR3, as DNA: TGTGCCAGCTCCCTTGAACTAGCGGGAAGTTACGAGCAGTACTTC. Its translation is CASSLELAGSYEQYF.

This clonotype is medium-sized (0.01 to 0.1%) within its sample. The CDR3 spells CASSRIRGRSYNEQFF. The CDR3 region has the DNA TGTGCCAGCAGTCGTATCCGCGGCAGATCCTACAATGAGCAGTTCTTC. The chain combines TRBV6-5 with TRBJ2-1; D is uncertain. Germline CDR1 and CDR2: MNHEY and SVGAGI. The CDR3 extends over 16 amino acids. The germline V and J ends were trimmed by 5 bases and 1 base, with 15 bases remaining between them.

V is TRBV15 and J is TRBJ2-1; 15 bases are a match to TRBD2. Germline-derived CDR1 and CDR2 are LNHNV and YYDKDF (reference sequence). J gave up 8 bases and V 3 bases, and 5 bases lay outside the gene matches. This CDR3 comprises 16 residues. The CDR3 is CATSSLGLAGGDEQFF. CDR3 DNA sequence: TGTGCCACCAGCAGCCTGGGACTAGCGGGAGGTGATGAGCAGTTCTTC.

The chain links TRBV20-1 to TRBJ1-2; D is unresolved. Germline V gives CDR1 DFQATT, CDR2 SNEGSKA (reference sequence). With 2 bases removed from V and 1 base from J, the gap between germline ends came to 5 bases. This CDR3 spans 12 amino acids. The CDR3 reads CSARLLNYGYTF. DNA of the CDR3: TGCAGTGCTAGACTTCTTAACTATGGCTACACCTTC.

The gene calls are TRBV7-9 and TRBJ2-5; tentatively, D is TRBD1 (5 bases). Germline V gene lookup returns CDR1 SEHNR and CDR2 FQNEAQ (reference sequence). This CDR3 is 13 amino acids long. V gave up 6 bases and J gave up 1 base, with 9 bases separating them. CDR3 loop: CASRNRSQETQYF. CDR3 nucleotides: TGTGCCAGCAGAAACAGGTCCCAAGAGACCCAGTACTTC.

Judged by abundance, this clonotype is medium-sized. One junction end does not reproduce the germline sequence, and a read error may be involved. This sequence joins TRBV6-5 and TRBJ1-2, with D tentatively TRBD1 (5 bases). Per germline, CDR1 MNHEY and CDR2 SVGAGI. The CDR3 extends over 15 amino acids. The CDR3 nucleotides are TGTGCCAGCAGCTACTTGGGAGGGGCAGAAAATGGCTACACCTTC. It yields the protein CASSYLGGAENGYTF.

This clonotype was found once. This chain joins TRBV4-1 and TRBJ2-7; 7 bases map to TRBD2. The CDR3 is made up of 15 amino acids. V dropped 3 bases and J dropped 3; count of bases not matched to a gene: 8. The germline V gene encodes CDR1 MGHRA and CDR2 YSYEKL. The CDR3 DNA reads as TGCGCCAGCAGCCAGTCCGGGACTACCGACTACGAGCAGTACTTC. Its translation is CASSQSGTTDYEQYF.